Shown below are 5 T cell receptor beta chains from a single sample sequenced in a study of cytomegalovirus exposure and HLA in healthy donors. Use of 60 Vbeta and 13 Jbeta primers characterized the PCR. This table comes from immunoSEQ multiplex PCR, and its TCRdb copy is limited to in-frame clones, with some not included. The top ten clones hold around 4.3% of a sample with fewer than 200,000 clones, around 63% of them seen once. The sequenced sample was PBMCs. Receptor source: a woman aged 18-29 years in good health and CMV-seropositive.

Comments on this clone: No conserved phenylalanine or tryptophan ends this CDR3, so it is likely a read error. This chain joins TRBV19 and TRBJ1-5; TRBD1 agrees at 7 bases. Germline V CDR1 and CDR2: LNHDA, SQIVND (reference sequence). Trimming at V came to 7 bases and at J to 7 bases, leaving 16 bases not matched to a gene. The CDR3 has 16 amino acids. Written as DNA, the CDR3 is TGTGCCAGTAATCCCCGTGACAGGGCTAAAGGCCAGCCCCAGCATGTT. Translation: CASNPRDRAKGQPQHV.

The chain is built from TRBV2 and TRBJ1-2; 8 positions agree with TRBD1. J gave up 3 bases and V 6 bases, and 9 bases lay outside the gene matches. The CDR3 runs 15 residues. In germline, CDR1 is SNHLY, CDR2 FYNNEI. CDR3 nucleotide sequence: TGTGCCAGCAGGAAAGACAGGGGACGGGACTATGGCTACACCTTC. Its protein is CASRKDRGRDYGYTF.

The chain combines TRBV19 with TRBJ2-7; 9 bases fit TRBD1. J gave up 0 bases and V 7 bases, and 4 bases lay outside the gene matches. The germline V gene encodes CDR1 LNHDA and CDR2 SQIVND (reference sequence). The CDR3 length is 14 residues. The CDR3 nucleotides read TGTGCCAGTACCCCGGGACAGGGCTCCTACGAGCAGTACTTC. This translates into CASTPGQGSYEQYF.

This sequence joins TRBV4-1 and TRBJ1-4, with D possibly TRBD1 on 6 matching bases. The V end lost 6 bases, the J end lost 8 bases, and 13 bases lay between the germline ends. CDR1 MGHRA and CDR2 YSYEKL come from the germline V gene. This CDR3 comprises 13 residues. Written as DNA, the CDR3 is TGCGCCAGCAGGCAGGGGCTGGCGGAAAAACTGTTTTTT. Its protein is CASRQGLAEKLFF.

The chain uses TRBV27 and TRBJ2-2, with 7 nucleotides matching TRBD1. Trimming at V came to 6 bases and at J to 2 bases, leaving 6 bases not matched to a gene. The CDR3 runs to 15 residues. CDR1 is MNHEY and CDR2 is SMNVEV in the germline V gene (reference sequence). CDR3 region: CASSPGTVNTGELFF. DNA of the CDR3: TGTGCCAGCAGCCCAGGGACAGTCAACACCGGGGAGCTGTTTTTT.